Sequencing of this TCR beta chain was carried out in a study of shared T cell receptors in the human thymus. V lost 5 bases to trimming and J lost 7 bases; unmatched junction nucleotides: 8. The length of the CDR3 is 15 residues. In germline, CDR1 is LNHDA, CDR2 SQIVND (reference sequence). The method was immunoSEQ multiplex PCR; TCRdb's version includes in-frame clones alone and lacks a portion of them. The sample gives about 380,000 clones, roughly 94% of which show up once; approximately 0.02% is in the top ten. The origin of this receptor is a human donor. Sequenced material: thymocytes. The chain is built from TRBV19 and TRBJ1-2; TRBD1 matches 12 bases. The CDR3 here is CASSLPRDRGLGYTF. CDR3 nucleotide sequence: TGTGCCAGTAGTCTCCCTCGGGACAGGGGGCTTGGCTACACCTTC. The entire variable domain, with the rest obtained from reference TRBV19 and TRBJ1-2, is as follows: DGGITQSPKYLFRKEGQNVTLSCEQNLNHDAMYWYRQDPGQGLRLIYYSQIVNDFQKGDIAEGYSVSREKKESFPLTVTSAQKNPTAFYLCASSLPRDRGLGYTFGSGTRLTVV.